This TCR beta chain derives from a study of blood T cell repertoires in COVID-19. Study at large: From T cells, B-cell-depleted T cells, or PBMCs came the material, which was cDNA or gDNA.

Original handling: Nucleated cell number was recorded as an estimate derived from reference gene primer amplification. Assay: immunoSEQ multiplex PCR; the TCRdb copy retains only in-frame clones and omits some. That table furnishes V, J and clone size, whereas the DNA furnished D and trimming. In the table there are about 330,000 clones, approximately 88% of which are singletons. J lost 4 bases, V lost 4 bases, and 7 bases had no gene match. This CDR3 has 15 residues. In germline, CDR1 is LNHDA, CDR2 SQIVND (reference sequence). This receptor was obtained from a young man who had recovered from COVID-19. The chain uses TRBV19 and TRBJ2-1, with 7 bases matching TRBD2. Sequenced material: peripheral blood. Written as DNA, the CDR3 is TGTGCCAGTAGTACGCCCGGGACTACGTACAATGAGCAGTTCTTC. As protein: CASSTPGTTYNEQFF.